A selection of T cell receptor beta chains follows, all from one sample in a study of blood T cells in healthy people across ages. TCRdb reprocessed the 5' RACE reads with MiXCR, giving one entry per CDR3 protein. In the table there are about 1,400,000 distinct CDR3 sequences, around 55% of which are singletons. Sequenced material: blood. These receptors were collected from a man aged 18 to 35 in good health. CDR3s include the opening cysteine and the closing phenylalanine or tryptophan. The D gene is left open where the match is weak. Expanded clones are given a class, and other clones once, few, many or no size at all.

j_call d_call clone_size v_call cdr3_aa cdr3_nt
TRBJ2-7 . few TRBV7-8 CASSPPDGYEQYF TGTGCCAGCAGCCCCCCCGACGGCTACGAGCAGTACTTC
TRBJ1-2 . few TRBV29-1 CSVYPEEGSDYGYTF TGCAGCGTTTATCCCGAGGAAGGGTCTGACTATGGCTACACCTTC
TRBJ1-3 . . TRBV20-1 CSAQGTSGNTIYF TGCAGTGCTCAGGGGACCTCTGGAAACACCATATATTTT
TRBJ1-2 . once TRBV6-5 CASSYGAHYGYTF TGTGCCAGCAGTTACGGGGCACACTATGGCTACACCTTC
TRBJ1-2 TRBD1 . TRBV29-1 CSVRQTGLGEGYTF TGCAGCGTTCGGCAGACAGGGCTTGGAGAAGGCTACACCTTC
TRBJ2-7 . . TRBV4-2 CASSKGTAGEQYF TGTGCCAGCAGCAAGGGTACAGCGGGCGAGCAGTACTTC
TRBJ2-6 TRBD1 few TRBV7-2 CASRPRGQGTGANVLTF TGTGCCAGTCGACCCCGGGGACAGGGGACTGGGGCCAACGTCCTGACTTTC
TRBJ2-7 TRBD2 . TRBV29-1 CSVVRTSSYEQYF TGCAGCGTTGTGAGGACTAGCAGCTACGAGCAGTACTTC
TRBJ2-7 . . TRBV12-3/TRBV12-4 CASRSLGTHEQYF TGTGCCAGCAGGTCCCTAGGTACCCACGAGCAGTACTTC
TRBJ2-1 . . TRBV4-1 CASSPYMGSTYNEQFF TGCGCCAGCAGCCCGTATATGGGATCGACCTACAATGAGCAGTTCTTC
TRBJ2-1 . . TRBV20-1 CSATRGSHLNEQFF TGCAGTGCTACCAGGGGTAGTCATTTGAATGAGCAGTTCTTC
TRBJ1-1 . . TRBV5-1 CASSLYAVNTEAFF TGCGCCAGCAGCTTGTACGCGGTGAACACTGAAGCTTTCTTT
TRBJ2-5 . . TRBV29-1 CSVDAVGSQYF TGCAGCGTTGATGCAGTTGGGTCCCAGTACTTC
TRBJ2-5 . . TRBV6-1 CASSEQGETQYF TGTGCCAGCAGTGAACAGGGAGAGACCCAGTACTTC
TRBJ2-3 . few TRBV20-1 CSAPGIATDTQYF TGCAGTGCCCCCGGTATTGCCACAGATACGCAGTATTTT
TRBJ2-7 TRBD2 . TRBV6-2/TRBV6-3 CASSFSGTSGRYEQYF TGTGCCAGCAGTTTTTCCGGGACTAGCGGGAGGTACGAGCAGTACTTC
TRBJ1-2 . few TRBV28 CASSLPPGDGYTF TGTGCCAGCAGTCTACCTCCGGGAGACGGCTACACCTTC
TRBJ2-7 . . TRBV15 CATSSVWWAPIIEQYF TGTGCCACCAGCAGTGTATGGTGGGCCCCTATAATCGAGCAGTACTTC
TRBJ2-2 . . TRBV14 CASSQAIDPGELFF TGTGCCAGCAGCCAAGCTATAGATCCCGGGGAGCTGTTTTTT
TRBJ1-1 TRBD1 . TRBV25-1 CASSDAGGYTEAFF TGTGCCAGCAGTGATGCAGGGGGATATACTGAAGCTTTCTTT
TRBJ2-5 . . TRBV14 CASSQEWGSAQETQYF TGTGCCAGCAGCCAAGAATGGGGGAGCGCCCAAGAGACCCAGTACTTC
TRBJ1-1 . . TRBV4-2 CASSHVGPSREAFF TGTGCCAGCAGCCACGTGGGTCCTTCCAGGGAAGCTTTCTTT
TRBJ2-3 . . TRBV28 CASRDRNGGTDTQYF TGTGCCAGCAGAGACCGAAATGGGGGAACAGATACGCAGTATTTT
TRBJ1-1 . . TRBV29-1 CSVVGGSPNTEAFF TGCAGCGTTGTTGGTGGCTCCCCGAACACTGAAGCTTTCTTT
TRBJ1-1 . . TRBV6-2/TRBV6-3 CASSYGEGLPRGFF TGTGCCAGCAGTTACGGAGAAGGTCTTCCGCGGGGTTTCTTT
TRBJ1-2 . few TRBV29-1 CSVEDSHYGYTF TGCAGCGTTGAAGACAGCCACTATGGCTACACCTTC
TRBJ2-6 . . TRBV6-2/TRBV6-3 CASSYPTGFGSGANVLTF TGTGCCAGCAGTTACCCAACGGGGTTCGGGTCTGGGGCCAACGTCCTGACTTTC
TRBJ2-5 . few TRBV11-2 CASSQPAAYQETQYF TGTGCCAGCAGCCAGCCCGCCGCGTACCAAGAGACCCAGTACTTC
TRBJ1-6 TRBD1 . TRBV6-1 CASSEMGQSSPLHF TGTGCCAGCAGTGAAATGGGACAGTCTTCACCCCTCCACTTT
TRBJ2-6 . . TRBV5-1 CASSLADGSSGANVLTF TGCGCCAGCAGCTTGGCCGACGGAAGCTCTGGGGCCAACGTCCTGACTTTC
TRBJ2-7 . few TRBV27 CASRRYTYEQYF TGTGCCAGCAGGCGTTACACCTACGAGCAGTACTTC
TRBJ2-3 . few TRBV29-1 CSVYSVRDSQKGDTQYF TGCAGCGTCTACAGCGTTCGAGACAGCCAGAAGGGGGATACGCAGTATTTT
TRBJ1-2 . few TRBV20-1 CSARDGQNYGYTF TGCAGTGCTAGAGATGGACAGAACTATGGCTACACCTTC
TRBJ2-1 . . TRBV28 CASSFRGALYNEQFF TGTGCCAGCAGTTTTAGGGGGGCGCTTTACAATGAGCAGTTCTTC
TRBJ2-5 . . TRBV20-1 CSAPTGGLASQETQYF TGCAGTGCCCCGACAGGGGGACTAGCGTCCCAAGAGACCCAGTACTTC
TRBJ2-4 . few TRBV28 CASSLRGGPTEKYF TGTGCCAGCAGCCTCAGGGGAGGTCCCACCGAAAAGTACTTC
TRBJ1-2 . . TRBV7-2 CASSLVQVQGYGYTF TGTGCCAGCAGCTTAGTTCAGGTCCAGGGCTATGGCTACACCTTC
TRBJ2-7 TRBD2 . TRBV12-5 CASGLSGRAYEQYF TGTGCTAGTGGTTTGTCCGGGAGGGCATACGAGCAGTACTTC
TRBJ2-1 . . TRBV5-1 CASSIEGDGYNEQFF TGCGCCAGCAGTATTGAGGGAGACGGGTACAATGAGCAGTTCTTC
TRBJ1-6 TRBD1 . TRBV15 CATSREFPGGNSPLHF TGTGCCACCAGCAGAGAGTTTCCAGGGGGTAATTCACCCCTCCACTTT
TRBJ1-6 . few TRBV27 CASGGNSPLHF TGTGCCAGTGGGGGGAATTCACCCCTCCACTTT
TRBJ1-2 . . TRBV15 CASSRDRRDNYGYTF TGTGCCTCCAGCAGAGATCGGCGGGATAACTATGGCTACACCTTC
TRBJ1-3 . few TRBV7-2 CASSSDSNSGNTIYF TGTGCCAGCAGCTCCGACAGTAACTCTGGAAACACCATATATTTT
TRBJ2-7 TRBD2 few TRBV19 CASRLAGSYEQYF TGTGCCAGCCGACTAGCGGGCTCCTACGAGCAGTACTTC
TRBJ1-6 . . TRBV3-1 CASSSEGSGNSPLHF TGTGCCAGCAGCTCGGAGGGGTCAGGCAATTCACCCCTCCACTTT
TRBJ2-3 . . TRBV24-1 CATTSDRPSTDTQYF TGTGCCACCACCTCCGACAGACCCAGCACAGATACGCAGTATTTT
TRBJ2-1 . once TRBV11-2 CASSLAQGKQFF TGTGCCAGCAGCTTAGCCCAGGGAAAGCAGTTCTTC
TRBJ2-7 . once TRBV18 CASSPSSGLYEQYF TGTGCCAGCTCACCGAGCAGCGGGCTGTACGAGCAGTACTTC